This T cell receptor beta chain was retrieved from a study of shared clonotypes between healthy human individuals. Terminally differentiated effector memory CD45RA+ cells were excluded by CCR7 positive selection of CD45RO-negative cells. Recent vaccinations or acute infections were absent in the healthy HIV-negative adult donors. Per the original data handling: Quality scores were absent from the junction-only immunoSEQ sequences, so filtering differed. Only in-frame clones appear in the TCRdb table, and some are missing; sequencing was by immunoSEQ multiplex PCR. Clonal size and the V and J genes are those of that table, whereas D and trimming came from the DNA. The profile covers a few million clones, with about 93% appearing a single time and about 1.7% taken by the ten largest. This CDR3 contains 18 residues. V lost 3 bases and J lost 5; bases outside the gene matches: 14.

J is TRBJ2-4 and V is TRBV5-3; 10 bases match TRBD2. TRBV5-3 is filed as an ORF, its function uncertain. The TCR was taken from a young man in good health. Some clones in this sample may be carry-over from other donors' samples. Input material: naive CD8+ T cells from PBMCs. The CDR3 nucleotides are TGTGCCAGAAGCTCGGTGGCTAGCGGGAGAGAGAACCAAAACATTCAGTACTTC. Translating gives CARSSVASGRENQNIQYF.